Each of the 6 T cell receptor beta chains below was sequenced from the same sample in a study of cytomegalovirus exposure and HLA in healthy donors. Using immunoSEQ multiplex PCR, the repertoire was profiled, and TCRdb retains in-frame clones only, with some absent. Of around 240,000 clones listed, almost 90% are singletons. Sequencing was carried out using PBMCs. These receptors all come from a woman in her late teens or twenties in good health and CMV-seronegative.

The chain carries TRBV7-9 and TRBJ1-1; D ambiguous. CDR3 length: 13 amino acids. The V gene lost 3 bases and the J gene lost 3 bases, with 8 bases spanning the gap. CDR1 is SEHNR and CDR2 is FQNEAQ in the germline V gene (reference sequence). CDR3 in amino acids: CASSFARHTEAFF. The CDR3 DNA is TGTGCCAGCAGCTTTGCTAGACACACTGAAGCTTTCTTT.

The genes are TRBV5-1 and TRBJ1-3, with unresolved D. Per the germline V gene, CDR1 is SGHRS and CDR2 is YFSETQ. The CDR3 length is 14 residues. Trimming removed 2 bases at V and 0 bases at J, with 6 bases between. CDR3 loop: CASSLTVSGNTIYF. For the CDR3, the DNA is TGCGCCAGCAGCTTAACAGTCTCTGGAAACACCATATATTTT.

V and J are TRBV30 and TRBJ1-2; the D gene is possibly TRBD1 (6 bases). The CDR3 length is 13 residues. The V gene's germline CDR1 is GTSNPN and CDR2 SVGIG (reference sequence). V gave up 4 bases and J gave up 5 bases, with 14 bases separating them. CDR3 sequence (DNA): TGTGCCTGGACCTTATTGGGACATTATGGCTACACCTTC. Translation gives CAWTLLGHYGYTF.

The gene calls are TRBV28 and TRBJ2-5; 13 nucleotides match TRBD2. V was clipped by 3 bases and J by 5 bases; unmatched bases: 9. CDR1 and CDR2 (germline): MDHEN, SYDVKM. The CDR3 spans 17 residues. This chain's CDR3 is CASSLTGLAGLLETQYF. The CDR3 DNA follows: TGTGCCAGCAGTTTGACGGGACTAGCGGGGTTATTGGAGACCCAGTACTTC.

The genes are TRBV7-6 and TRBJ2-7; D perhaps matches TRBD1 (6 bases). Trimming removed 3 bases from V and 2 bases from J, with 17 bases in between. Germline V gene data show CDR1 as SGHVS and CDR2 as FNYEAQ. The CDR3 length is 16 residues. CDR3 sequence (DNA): TGTGCCAGCAGCTTTTCCCTGGCAGGGGATGCCTACGAGCAGTACTTC. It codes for CASSFSLAGDAYEQYF.

Here the CDR3 DNA reads TGTGCCAGCAGTTTACTCGGTACAGGGAGGGACACTGAAGCTTTCTTT. Translated, it gives CASSLLGTGRDTEAFF. V gene TRBV27 combines with J gene TRBJ1-1; a possible D gene is TRBD1 (6 bases). The CDR3 length is 16 residues. Trimming pared 2 bases from V and 3 bases from J, leaving 16 bases between. The germline CDR1 and CDR2 sequences are MNHEY and SMNVEV (reference sequence).